Listed below are T cell receptor beta chains from one sample, sequenced in a study of shared clonotypes between healthy human individuals. Generated by immunoSEQ multiplex PCR, the TCRdb table keeps only in-frame clones and is missing some. The data hold 2 million or so clones, with about 95% observed a single time. Sequencing was done on a sample of naive CD8+ T cells sorted from blood. The receptors were sampled from a man aged 18 to 35 in good health. The conserved cysteine and the conserved F or W are not part of the CDR3 here.

V	length	J	CDR3
TRBV5-4	13	TRBJ2-2	ASSLFGWGTGELF
TRBV12-5	16	TRBJ2-1	ASGLSKPGQGYYNEQF
TRBV29-1	10	TRBJ1-2	SVEDRGDGYT
TRBV11-2	12	TRBJ2-6	ASGREYGANVLT
TRBV2	14	TRBJ2-1	ASSYTGAGPYNEQF
TRBV7-6	12	TRBJ2-7	ASSLDGGIREQY
TRBV27	11	TRBJ2-7	ASSPGTAYEQY
TRBV5-5	12	TRBJ2-1	ASSLAQWWDEQF
TRBV28	13	TRBJ2-1	ASSPDRVSYNEQF
TRBV10-3	14	TRBJ1-4	AISAGTGGEGEKLF
TRBV30	11	TRBJ2-2	AWSTGNTGELF
TRBV27	12	TRBJ2-7	ASSFSGNSYEQY
TRBV7-9	16	TRBJ2-2	ASSPGLAGALSIGELF
TRBV4-1	13	TRBJ2-2	ASSQDRRATGELF
TRBV7-9	12	TRBJ1-6	ASSAPGQGSPLH
TRBV7-8	13	TRBJ2-5	ASSPWGREGETQY
TRBV11-3	14	TRBJ2-2	ASSPRGGEYTGELF
TRBV5-4	11	TRBJ1-1	ASSFRLGTEAF
TRBV5-4	13	TRBJ2-7	ASSYVSGGSYEQY
TRBV7-9	14	TRBJ1-1	ASSPFTGVVMTEAF
TRBV18	19	TRBJ2-3	ASSPLFGTGLAGESFDTQY
TRBV29-1	11	TRBJ2-1	SVDGGGYNEQF
TRBV28	13	TRBJ1-2	ASSLWGDSSYGYT
TRBV18	14	TRBJ2-1	ASSPPAGTGYNEQF
TRBV19	14	TRBJ2-2	ASSAGLAGYTGELF
TRBV4-1	12	TRBJ2-7	ACSPIGISYEQY
TRBV2	10	TRBJ2-7	ASSQAYYEQY
TRBV4-3	10	TRBJ2-3	ASSQDWGTQY
TRBV19	13	TRBJ2-3	ASSAPGLGADTQY
TRBV4-1	15	TRBJ2-3	ASSHRGSGTGTDTQY
TRBV7-9	14	TRBJ2-7	ASSHPLGRGSYEQY
TRBV7-9	10	TRBJ1-1	ASSFGATEAF
TRBV7-9	10	TRBJ2-1	AIASPGSEQF
TRBV5-8	13	TRBJ2-7	ASSPVGTADYEQY
TRBV6-1	13	TRBJ2-7	ASSEEVGRAYEQY
TRBV28	13	TRBJ2-7	ASRQRQVWSYEQY
TRBV6-5	11	TRBJ2-7	ASSAGEGYEQY
TRBV6-1	13	TRBJ2-7	ASSERIGTAYEQY
TRBV5-1	11	TRBJ2-7	ASSFGLHYEQY
TRBV28	13	TRBJ1-5	ASSWMGEGHQPQH
TRBV11-2	11	TRBJ2-7	ASSFPGNYEQY
TRBV30	11	TRBJ1-3	AWSVIGGNTIY
TRBV4-1	15	TRBJ2-7	ASSQGLQPPRGYEQY
TRBV27	12	TRBJ2-1	ASSTGGSYNEQF
TRBV7-9	13	-	ASSPGSGSSYEQY
TRBV6-1	13	TRBJ1-4	ASSSRTYDGEKLF
TRBV6-6	13	TRBJ2-5	ASSRLARNQETQY
TRBV5-6	12	TRBJ1-6	ASSLGQENSPLH
TRBV7-9	14	TRBJ1-1	ASSYYRDFGVTEAF
TRBV23-1	14	TRBJ2-3	ASSQSYLGRCDTQY
TRBV27	15	TRBJ1-1	ASSLFYTGEGNTEAF